These T cell receptor beta chains were read from a single sample in a study of T cell responses to AZD1222 COVID-19 vaccine. Libraries were prepared by immunoSEQ multiplex PCR; TCRdb keeps only in-frame clonotypes and omits some of them. The repertoire consists of about 120,000 clones, with 80% to 90% occurring once and the leading ten covering about 4%. This specimen consisted of peripheral blood, obtained on day 0 of MenACWY control vaccination. The receptors were sampled from an adult in good health. Each CDR3 is given with its conserved first and last residue. A D gene is named only where the DNA matches it firmly. Not all rows give a size; the values are once, few, many and, for expanded clones, a class.

D gene	J gene	V gene	clone size	CDR3 DNA	CDR3 protein
TRBD1	TRBJ1-2	TRBV18	once	TGTGCCAGCTCACCATACGCCGGACAGGGGGCGACAAACTATGGCTACACCTTC	CASSPYAGQGATNYGYTF
TRBD1	TRBJ1-5	TRBV2	NA	TGTGCCAGCAGCGACGACAGGGATCAGCCCCAGCATTTT	CASSDDRDQPQHF
NA	TRBJ1-2	TRBV7-9	NA	TGTGCCAGCAGCTTAGGTATCGACTATGGCTACACCTTC	CASSLGIDYGYTF
TRBD1	TRBJ2-7	TRBV27	NA	TGTGCCAGCAGTATTCTACGGACAGGGGACAACGAGCAGTACTTC	CASSILRTGDNEQYF
NA	TRBJ1-2	TRBV6-5	NA	TGTGCCAGCAGTTACGCCGGGCAGGGAGGTAACTATGGCTACACCTTC	CASSYAGQGGNYGYTF
TRBD1	TRBJ2-1	TRBV7-8	NA	TGTGCCAGCATCCCCGACAGGGTTATTTTGGGCAATGAGCAGTTCTTC	CASIPDRVILGNEQFF
TRBD1	TRBJ1-2	TRBV7-2	NA	TGTGCCAGCAGCTTGGACAGGGGAGCTGCCTATGGCTACACCTTC	CASSLDRGAAYGYTF
NA	TRBJ1-5	TRBV28	NA	TGTGCCAGCAGTCCGTCCGTAGGGTTAGGGTCGAGCAATCAGCCCCAGCATTTT	CASSPSVGLGSSNQPQHF
NA	TRBJ1-2	TRBV5-1	NA	TGCGCCAGCAGCCGGGGGGACGGGGGCTCTGGCTACACCTTC	CASSRGDGGSGYTF
NA	TRBJ1-1	TRBV3-1/TRBV3-2	NA	TGTGCCAGCGCTGGAGGGGGAGGGACTGAAGCTTTCTTT	CASAGGGGTEAFF
NA	TRBJ2-2	TRBV27	NA	TGTGCCAGCAGGGGCACCGCGAACACCGGGGAGCTGTTTTTT	CASRGTANTGELFF
NA	TRBJ1-2	TRBV28	NA	TGTGCCAGCAGTTTAAATGAGGTTAACTATGGCTACACCTTC	CASSLNEVNYGYTF
TRBD1	TRBJ1-2	TRBV19	NA	TGTGCCAGTAGTACCGGGACAGGGGGTCCCTATGGCTACACCTTC	CASSTGTGGPYGYTF
TRBD2	TRBJ2-3	TRBV19	NA	TGTGCCAGCGGGGGCGGGACTAGAGCAGATACGCAGTATTTT	CASGGGTRADTQYF
NA	TRBJ2-3	TRBV7-8	NA	TGTGCCAGCAGCCCCCGGTTGGGGCGGGTGGGCACAGATACGCAGTATTTT	CASSPRLGRVGTDTQYF
NA	TRBJ1-1	TRBV7-2	once	TGTGCCAGCAGCTTAGGTCCCTATTCACAGGGTACTAACACTGAAGCTTTCTTT	CASSLGPYSQGTNTEAFF
NA	TRBJ1-3	TRBV6-5	NA	TGTGCCAGCAGTTACCGGGGGCAGGCTGGAAACACCATATATTTT	CASSYRGQAGNTIYF
NA	TRBJ2-7	TRBV7-8	NA	TGTGCCAGCAGCTTAGCGGGGGCCTACGAGCAGTACTTC	CASSLAGAYEQYF
NA	TRBJ1-5	TRBV14	NA	TGTGCCAGCAGCCTATCGAGGGATCAGCCCCAGCATTTT	CASSLSRDQPQHF
TRBD2	TRBJ2-2	TRBV3-1/TRBV3-2	NA	TGTGCCAGCAGCTTGGGACTAGCGGGGGGACACACCGGGGAGCTGTTTTTT	CASSLGLAGGHTGELFF
NA	TRBJ2-3	TRBV5-1	NA	TGCGCCAGCAGCTTGTGGCCGGAAGTAACAGATACGCAGTATTTT	CASSLWPEVTDTQYF
NA	TRBJ2-4	TRBV2	once	TGTGCCAGCTACCGGGACAACCGAGACTTAGCCAAAAACATTCAGTACTTC	CASYRDNRDLAKNIQYF
NA	TRBJ1-2	TRBV28	NA	TGTGCCAGCAGTGCCCTTAACTATGGCTACACCTTC	CASSALNYGYTF
NA	TRBJ1-2	TRBV14	NA	TGTGCCAGCAGCCCCCTGGACAGCTACTATGGCTACACCTTC	CASSPLDSYYGYTF
NA	TRBJ2-3	TRBV3-1/TRBV3-2	NA	TGTGCCAGCAGCCAGGAGGCAAGGGAAGATACGCAGTATTTT	CASSQEAREDTQYF
TRBD1	TRBJ2-1	TRBV18	NA	TGTGCCAGCTCACCCGGACAGGGGAGAGGTGGGTACAATGAGCAGTTCTTC	CASSPGQGRGGYNEQFF
NA	TRBJ1-2	TRBV12-3/TRBV12-4	NA	TGTGCCAGCAGTTTTGCAGGGAACTATGGCTACACCTTC	CASSFAGNYGYTF
TRBD1	TRBJ1-2	TRBV6-2/TRBV6-3	once	TGTGCCAGCAGCCGACCACTGGACAGGAACTATGGCTACACCTTC	CASSRPLDRNYGYTF
TRBD1	TRBJ1-2	TRBV6-5	NA	TGTGCCAGCAGTTACGGGCAGGGGGTGAGTGGCTACACCTTC	CASSYGQGVSGYTF
NA	TRBJ2-7	TRBV4-1	NA	TGCGCCAGCAGCCAAAAAGTCTCCACCGGGACCAACCTTCCCTACGAGCAGTACTTC	CASSQKVSTGTNLPYEQYF
NA	TRBJ2-5	TRBV2	NA	TGTGCCAGCTCGGTCTCCGTCCAAGAGACCCAGTACTTC	CASSVSVQETQYF
NA	TRBJ1-2	TRBV2	NA	TGTGCCAGCACCACTGACGGCCTTCATGGCTACACCTTC	CASTTDGLHGYTF
NA	TRBJ2-3	TRBV18	NA	TGTGCCAGCTCACCACGGCAGGCGGGCCCCGGCACAGATACGCAGTATTTT	CASSPRQAGPGTDTQYF
TRBD1	TRBJ2-2	TRBV18	few	TGTGCCAGCTCACCACCGGCGACAGGGATGGACACCGGGGAGCTGTTTTTT	CASSPPATGMDTGELFF
NA	TRBJ1-2	TRBV19	few	TGTGCCAGTAGTATAGTAGGACAGAACACCTATGGCTACACCTTC	CASSIVGQNTYGYTF
NA	TRBJ2-3	TRBV27	NA	TGTGCCAGCAGTCCCCAACCCCCGGGGTTTGGCACAGATACGCAGTATTTT	CASSPQPPGFGTDTQYF
NA	TRBJ1-1	TRBV5-1	NA	TGCGCCAGCAGCTCGTGGGACAAGAACACTGAAGCTTTCTTT	CASSSWDKNTEAFF
NA	TRBJ1-4	TRBV5-1	medium-sized	TGCGCCAGCAGGGTCTCAGCCGCAACTAATGAAAAACTGTTTTTT	CASRVSAATNEKLFF
NA	TRBJ1-5	TRBV6-5	NA	TGTGCCAGCCTGACAGAGACTACTAGCAATCAGCCCCAGCATTTT	CASLTETTSNQPQHF
NA	TRBJ2-3	TRBV5-1	NA	TGCGCCAGCAGCCAGTATGGGGTTACAGATACGCAGTATTTT	CASSQYGVTDTQYF
NA	TRBJ1-2	TRBV27	NA	TGTGCCAGCAGTTTATGGGCCGGGGGAAACAGCTATGGCTACACCTTC	CASSLWAGGNSYGYTF
TRBD1	TRBJ1-4	TRBV6-5	NA	TGTGCCAGCAGTAGGCGGACAGGGGAGAATGAAAAACTGTTTTTT	CASSRRTGENEKLFF
NA	TRBJ1-2	TRBV19	NA	TGTGCCAGTAGTAGCAACAGGGATTCTGGCTACACCTTC	CASSSNRDSGYTF
TRBD2	TRBJ2-3	TRBV10-2	once	TGCGCCAGCAGTGGTCTAAAGGAGGCGGGGGGCCTCACAGATACGCAGTATTTT	CASSGLKEAGGLTDTQYF
NA	TRBJ1-4	TRBV5-1	once	TGCGCCAGCAGCTTGAAGGGAACTAATGAAAAACTGTTTTTT	CASSLKGTNEKLFF
NA	TRBJ2-1	TRBV4-1	once	TGCGCCAGCAGCCACGGACGGAGGGTTTACAATGAGCAGTTCTTC	CASSHGRRVYNEQFF
NA	TRBJ1-4	TRBV18	NA	TGTGCCAGCTCACCAACTTGGGGTGGTGAAAAACTGTTTTTT	CASSPTWGGEKLFF
NA	TRBJ2-1	TRBV18	NA	TGTGCCAGCTCGGAGGGGCATGGGCTGGATGAGCAGTTCTTC	CASSEGHGLDEQFF
NA	TRBJ1-2	TRBV3-1/TRBV3-2	NA	TGTGCCAGCAGCCAAGGTGACAGACCCACCTTC	CASSQGDRPTF